The clone carrying this TCR beta chain was seen only a few times. Alongside a J-beta primer mix, a sample-barcoded 5' primer served in a second PCR lasting roughly 7 to 11 cycles. There were at least 2.5 million CDR3-containing paired-end reads obtained from each sample. Via MiXCR, TCRdb re-called the 5' RACE reads, giving one row per CDR3 protein. The table includes approximately 1,700,000 distinct CDR3 sequences, roughly 43% detected once. The source of the sample is a study of blood T cells in healthy people across ages. Caucasian, healthy and from Russia, the donors were aged between about 6 and 90. The sequenced sample was blood. This sequence was found in a human donor in good health.

Here the CDR3 reads CASSFRAVYGYTF. The CDR3, as DNA: TGTGCCAGCAGTTTCAGGGCAGTCTATGGCTACACCTTC. The chain joins TRBV12-3 or TRBV12-4 to TRBJ1-2; tentatively, D is TRBD1 (5 bases). V was shortened by 3 bases and J by 4 bases, with 9 bases between the two germline ends. CDR3 length: 13 residues.